The rows below give T cell receptor beta chains drawn from one sample of a study of graft-versus-host responses after intestinal transplantation. No antigen has been assigned to these receptors. Using immunoSEQ multiplex PCR, the repertoire was profiled, and TCRdb retains in-frame clones only, with some absent. The sample holds tens of thousands of clones, roughly 96% seen once. Specimen: unstimulated CD8+ T cells sorted from spleen or lymph node cells, collected before transplant. The receptors were gathered from a human donor who was the organ donor for an intestinal transplant. CDR3s include the opening cysteine and the closing phenylalanine or tryptophan. The D gene is left open where the match is weak. Part of the rows lack a size; the others show once, few, many or a class for expanded clones.

TRBD1 | . | TRBJ1-1 | TRBV27 | CASSLSRQGEGMNTEAFF | TGTGCCAGCAGTTTATCCCGACAGGGGGAAGGGATGAACACTGAAGCTTTCTTT
. | . | TRBJ2-1 | TRBV7-9 | CASSPPGLTNNEQFF | TGTGCCAGCAGCCCTCCGGGCCTTACTAACAATGAGCAGTTCTTC
. | . | TRBJ2-2 | TRBV7-2 | CASSSGTSTGELFF | TGTGCCAGCAGCTCGGGGACGTCAACCGGGGAGCTGTTTTTT
TRBD1 | . | TRBJ2-1 | TRBV4-1 | CASSQWTGTNEQFF | TGCGCCAGCAGCCAATGGACAGGGACCAATGAGCAGTTCTTC
. | . | TRBJ2-3 | TRBV28 | CASSLGGGTDTQYF | TGTGCCAGCAGTTTAGGGGGAGGCACAGATACGCAGTATTTT
. | . | TRBJ2-2 | TRBV29-1 | CSVGQLNTGELFF | TGCAGCGTTGGGCAGTTGAACACCGGGGAGCTGTTTTTT
TRBD2 | once | TRBJ2-1 | TRBV30 | CAWSPGLGVGEQFF | TGTGCCTGGAGTCCGGGACTAGGTGTCGGTGAGCAGTTCTTC
. | . | TRBJ1-2 | TRBV4-3 | CASSPELGTYDNNYGYTF | TGCGCCAGCAGCCCTGAGCTAGGGACATATGATAATAACTATGGCTACACCTTC
TRBD1 | . | TRBJ1-2 | TRBV4-1 | CASSHPRTGANYGYTF | TGCGCCAGCAGCCATCCCCGGACAGGGGCTAACTATGGCTACACCTTC
. | few | TRBJ2-7 | TRBV6-6 | CASSPNEALYEQYF | TGTGCCAGCAGTCCCAACGAGGCGTTATACGAGCAGTACTTC
TRBD1 | once | TRBJ2-1 | TRBV6-5 | CASGTASYNEQFF | TGTGCCAGCGGGACAGCCTCCTACAATGAGCAGTTCTTC
. | . | TRBJ2-2 | TRBV10-3 | CAISDGNTGELFF | TGTGCCATCAGTGACGGTAACACCGGGGAGCTGTTTTTT
. | . | TRBJ2-7 | TRBV19 | CASSIDNYEQYF | TGTGCCAGTAGTATAGACAACTACGAGCAGTACTTC
TRBD1 | . | TRBJ1-2 | TRBV11-2 | CASSLNRGVYGYTF | TGTGCCAGCAGCTTAAACAGGGGAGTCTATGGCTACACCTTC
. | . | TRBJ1-2 | TRBV6-5 | CATRWGESNYGYTF | TGTGCCACCCGTTGGGGGGAATCCAACTATGGCTACACCTTC
TRBD2 | . | TRBJ2-7 | TRBV7-9 | CASSAREGSYEQYF | TGTGCCAGCAGCGCTAGGGAGGGGTCCTACGAGCAGTACTTC
TRBD2 | . | TRBJ2-5 | TRBV7-9 | CASSLVAGYQETQYF | TGTGCCAGCAGCTTAGTAGCGGGGTACCAAGAGACCCAGTACTTC
. | . | TRBJ1-2 | TRBV11-2 | CASSSLTEGNYGYTF | TGTGCCAGCAGTTCCCTTACGGAGGGGAACTATGGCTACACCTTC
. | . | TRBJ2-3 | TRBV28 | CASSFGDTQYF | TGTGCCAGCAGTTTTGGCGATACGCAGTATTTT
TRBD2 | . | TRBJ2-2 | TRBV9 | CASSVEPSGHTGELFF | TGTGCCAGCAGCGTAGAGCCTAGCGGCCACACCGGGGAGCTGTTTTTT
TRBD1 | . | TRBJ1-2 | TRBV27 | CASLGQGYGYTF | TGTGCCAGCCTGGGACAGGGCTATGGCTACACCTTC
. | . | TRBJ1-1 | TRBV7-9 | CASSFGTEAFF | TGTGCCAGCAGCTTCGGGACCGAAGCTTTCTTT
TRBD2 | . | TRBJ2-7 | TRBV9 | CASSVGAGAVHEQYF | TGTGCCAGCAGCGTAGGAGCGGGGGCGGTTCACGAGCAGTACTTC
. | . | TRBJ2-1 | TRBV28 | CASSDDEQFF | TGTGCCAGCAGCGACGATGAGCAGTTCTTC
. | . | TRBJ1-2 | TRBV4-1 | CASSQTDSSNYGYTF | TGCGCCAGCAGCCAGACCGACAGCTCTAACTATGGCTACACCTTC
. | . | TRBJ2-1 | TRBV19 | CASSIFGTRNEQFF | TGTGCCAGTAGTATTTTTGGGACCCGCAATGAGCAGTTCTTC
TRBD2 | once | TRBJ2-1 | TRBV19 | CASSIVSGGAHEQFF | TGTGCCAGTAGTATAGTCAGCGGGGGGGCCCATGAGCAGTTCTTC
. | . | TRBJ1-2 | TRBV5-1 | CASSFSGGSSGYTF | TGCGCCAGCAGCTTCAGCGGGGGTTCGTCTGGCTACACCTTC
TRBD2 | . | TRBJ2-3 | TRBV5-1 | CASSSASGSTDTQYF | TGCGCCAGCAGCTCTGCTAGCGGGAGCACAGATACGCAGTATTTT
TRBD2 | . | TRBJ2-3 | TRBV10-1 | CASSPGTSGGSVWLDTQYF | TGCGCCAGCAGTCCCGGGACTAGCGGGGGGTCTGTATGGTTGGATACGCAGTATTTT
. | . | TRBJ2-5 | TRBV5-5 | CASSLIWGFLETQYF | TGTGCCAGCAGCCTTATTTGGGGGTTTCTCGAGACCCAGTACTTC
TRBD2 | . | TRBJ2-5 | TRBV4-2 | CASSQGLAEETQYF | TGTGCCAGCAGCCAAGGACTAGCTGAGGAGACCCAGTACTTC
. | few | TRBJ1-4 | TRBV15 | CATSRAEKLFF | TGTGCCACCAGCAGAGCTGAAAAACTGTTTTTT
. | . | TRBJ1-6 | TRBV4-1 | CASSQEGYSPLHF | TGCGCCAGCAGCCAAGAGGGGTATTCACCCCTCCACTTT
TRBD1 | . | TRBJ1-1 | TRBV28 | CASSWDRGQNTEAFF | TGTGCCAGCAGTTGGGACAGGGGGCAGAACACTGAAGCTTTCTTT
. | . | TRBJ2-7 | TRBV7-8 | CASSLAGAQGDYEQYF | TGTGCCAGCAGCTTAGCGGGGGCTCAAGGCGACTACGAGCAGTACTTC
. | . | TRBJ2-7 | TRBV10-3 | CAISESKQSSYEQYF | TGTGCCATCAGTGAGTCAAAACAGAGCTCCTACGAGCAGTACTTC
TRBD2 | . | TRBJ2-2 | TRBV11-2 | CASSLDSGGTGELFF | TGTGCCAGCAGCTTAGACAGCGGGGGTACCGGGGAGCTGTTTTTT
. | . | TRBJ1-2 | TRBV6-1 | CASSDGDIHGYTF | TGTGCCAGCAGTGACGGGGATATTCATGGCTACACCTTC
. | . | TRBJ2-7 | TRBV4-2 | CASSQTSEDEQYF | TGTGCCAGCAGCCAAACCAGTGAAGACGAGCAGTACTTC
. | . | TRBJ1-1 | TRBV29-1 | CSVDIALEAFF | TGCAGCGTGGACATCGCCCTAGAAGCTTTCTTT
TRBD1 | . | TRBJ2-5 | TRBV29-1 | CSVGTGEETQYF | TGCAGCGTTGGCACAGGGGAAGAGACCCAGTACTTC
. | . | TRBJ1-1 | TRBV7-9 | CASSPDSFTEAFF | TGTGCCAGCAGCCCAGACAGTTTCACTGAAGCTTTCTTT
TRBD1 | . | TRBJ1-3 | TRBV9 | CASSGTGPGNTIYF | TGTGCCAGCAGCGGGACAGGGCCTGGAAACACCATATATTTT
. | . | TRBJ1-1 | TRBV14 | CASSQGLGTEAFF | TGTGCCAGCAGCCAAGGGCTAGGCACTGAAGCTTTCTTT
TRBD2 | . | TRBJ2-5 | TRBV30 | CAWSVSGGAGETQYF | TGTGCCTGGAGTGTTAGCGGGGGGGCAGGGGAGACCCAGTACTTC
TRBD2 | . | TRBJ2-7 | TRBV4-1 | CASSPRGLAGNNYEQYF | TGCGCCAGCAGCCCCCGAGGCCTAGCGGGTAACAACTACGAGCAGTACTTC
. | . | TRBJ1-2 | TRBV9 | CASSAGQGDYGYTF | TGTGCCAGCAGCGCGGGACAAGGAGACTATGGCTACACCTTC
TRBD2 | . | TRBJ2-1 | TRBV9 | CASSSSGGSYNEQFF | TGTGCCAGCAGCTCGAGCGGGGGCTCCTACAATGAGCAGTTCTTC
. | . | TRBJ1-6 | TRBV18 | CASSGTDPDSPLHF | TGTGCCAGCTCTGGGACGGACCCTGATTCACCCCTCCACTTT
. | . | TRBJ2-2 | TRBV9 | CASSVETATGELFF | TGTGCCAGCAGCGTAGAAACGGCCACCGGGGAGCTGTTTTTT
. | . | TRBJ1-1 | TRBV29-1 | CSVERVTEAFF | TGCAGCGTTGAAAGGGTGACTGAAGCTTTCTTT
. | . | TRBJ1-1 | TRBV9 | CASSVGSENTEAFF | TGTGCCAGCAGCGTAGGGTCAGAGAACACTGAAGCTTTCTTT
TRBD2 | . | TRBJ2-3 | TRBV11-2 | CASSLDPLAATDTQYF | TGTGCCAGCAGCTTGGATCCCCTAGCGGCCACAGATACGCAGTATTTT
TRBD2 | . | TRBJ2-2 | TRBV27 | CASSRERGTGELFF | TGTGCCAGCAGCCGGGAGCGGGGGACCGGGGAGCTGTTTTTT
. | . | TRBJ1-2 | TRBV19 | CASSMSLAGNYGYTF | TGTGCCAGTAGTATGAGTTTGGCAGGGAACTATGGCTACACCTTC
. | once | TRBJ2-4 | TRBV10-3 | CAISDYGLEVQNIQYF | TGTGCCATCAGTGACTACGGCTTAGAGGTCCAAAACATTCAGTACTTC
TRBD2 | . | TRBJ2-3 | TRBV28 | CASSPERGNTDTQYF | TGTGCCAGCAGTCCGGAGCGGGGGAACACAGATACGCAGTATTTT
. | . | TRBJ1-1 | TRBV4-2 | CASSQDRALNTEAFF | TGTGCCAGCAGCCAAGATAGGGCCCTGAACACTGAAGCTTTCTTT
. | . | TRBJ1-2 | TRBV28 | CASSQTDMGDYGYTF | TGTGCCAGCAGTCAGACCGACATGGGAGACTATGGCTACACCTTC